Shown below are 11 T cell receptor beta chains from a single sample sequenced in a study of blood T cell repertoires in COVID-19. Sequencing used immunoSEQ multiplex PCR; TCRdb keeps in-frame clones, though not all of them. The table lists 250,000 or so clones, approximately 83% of them singletons, with approximately 2% in the top ten. Input material: PBMCs or T cells enriched from blood (not recorded which). Receptors were obtained from a woman in her 50s who had recovered from COVID-19.

The chain couples TRBV7-2 to TRBJ2-1, with 11 nucleotides matching TRBD1. This CDR3 region has 17 residues. Losses at the gene ends were 2 bases for V and 5 bases for J; bases not matched to a gene: 8. Germline loops: CDR1 SGHTA, CDR2 FQGNSA. Here the CDR3 reads CASSLFPQGQGDNEQFF. In nucleotides, the CDR3 is TGTGCCAGCAGCTTATTCCCTCAGGGACAGGGGGACAATGAGCAGTTCTTC. The full variable domain, completed using reference TRBV7-2 and TRBJ2-1, is GAGVSQSPSNKVTEKGKDVELRCDPISGHTALYWYRQSLGQGLEFLIYFQGNSAPDKSGLPSDRFSAERTGGSVSTLTIQRTQQEDSAVYLCASSLFPQGQGDNEQFFGPGTRLTVL.

This clone was recorded a few times. CDR3 in amino acids: CASSLGQGRPNEKLFF. Written as DNA, the CDR3 is TGTGCCAGCAGCCTAGGACAGGGAAGACCTAATGAAAAACTGTTTTTT. The chain links TRBV5-4 to TRBJ1-4; 8 positions match TRBD1. The CDR3 covers 16 residues. Germline assignment: CDR1 SGHNT and CDR2 YYREEE (reference sequence). The V segment lost 4 bases and the J segment 3 bases; nucleotides outside the gene matches: 8. Variable domain in full (rest from reference TRBV5-4 and TRBJ1-4): ETGVTQSPTHLIKTRGQQVTLRCSSQSGHNTVSWYQQALGQGPQFIFQYYREEENGRGNFPPRFSGLQFPNYSSELNVNALELDDSALYLCASSLGQGRPNEKLFFGSGTQLSVL.

The V call is TRBV4-1, the J call TRBJ1-1; 9 nucleotides agree with TRBD1. The CDR3 sequence is 14 residues long. The germline gives CDR1 MGHRA, CDR2 YSYEKL. Unmatched junction bases numbered 7, after V lost 4 bases and J lost 7 bases. The CDR3 spells CASSRDRVFSEAFF. CDR3 coding DNA: TGCGCCAGCAGCCGGGACAGGGTATTTAGTGAAGCTTTCTTT.

This chain connects TRBV12-5 to TRBJ2-7; 12 bases match TRBD2. Trimming removed 0 bases from V and 2 bases from J; junction bases left unmatched: 5. The CDR3 is 17 residues long. CDR1 is LGHNT and CDR2 is FRNRAP in the germline V gene. CDR3 sequence (DNA): TGTGCTAGTGGTTTGGTAGGGACTAGCGGGCATACCTACGAGCAGTACTTC. Amino acid sequence: CASGLVGTSGHTYEQYF.

The J gene is TRBJ2-1, the V gene TRBV7-9; TRBD2 might be the D (5 bases). Germline-derived CDR1 and CDR2 are SEHNR and FQNEAQ (reference sequence). Trimming left V 2 bases short and J 0 bases short, with 5 bases between. The CDR3 spans 14 residues. The CDR3 sequence is CASSLTSSYNEQFF. DNA of the CDR3: TGTGCCAGCAGCTTAACTAGCTCCTACAATGAGCAGTTCTTC.

This chain joins TRBV27 and TRBJ1-1, with TRBD1 identical over 11 bases. The V and J ends lost 1 base and 7 bases, in that order; junction bases with no gene match: 5. CDR1 and CDR2 from the germline V gene are MNHEY and SMNVEV (reference sequence). This CDR3 has 15 residues. The CDR3 nucleotides read TGTGCCAGCAGTTTATTGGGACAGGGGGGACATGAAGCTTTCTTT. This sequence encodes CASSLLGQGGHEAFF.

The V gene is TRBV6-5, the J gene TRBJ2-2, with 10 bases fitting TRBD2. CDR1 and CDR2 (germline): MNHEY, SVGAGI. After removal of 6 bases from V and 6 bases from J, the junction contained 7 bases not matched to a gene. The CDR3 contains 15 residues. DNA of the CDR3: TGTGCCAGCAGCCGTCTAGCGGGAGCGGCCGGGGAGCTGTTTTTT. This gives the protein CASSRLAGAAGELFF.

In its sample, this clone was seen once. At one end, the junction sequence differs from germline, possibly due to a read error. This sequence joins TRBV12-3 or TRBV12-4 and TRBJ2-7; a possible D gene is TRBD2 (6 bases). This CDR3 comprises 13 residues. The CDR3 DNA follows: TGTGCCAGCAGAGATACTAGCAGCCACGAGCAGTGCTTC. Its protein product is CASRDTSSHEQCF.

The CDR3 loop is CASTPTGKTYNEQFF. The CDR3, as DNA: TGTGCCAGCACCCCGACAGGGAAGACCTACAATGAGCAGTTCTTC. J is TRBJ2-1 and V is TRBV27, with TRBD1 identical over 7 bases. V lost 7 bases and J lost 2; bases outside the gene matches: 8. Looked up from germline, CDR1 is MNHEY and CDR2 is SMNVEV (reference sequence). There are 15 residues in the CDR3.

The CDR3: CASSLLPGTGGSPLHF. The CDR3 nucleotides are TGTGCCAGCAGTTTACTTCCAGGGACAGGGGGTTCACCCCTCCACTTT. The V and J genes are TRBV28 and TRBJ1-6, with 11 nucleotides matching TRBD1. Trimming took 2 bases from V and 9 from J; bases not matched to a gene: 6. CDR1 and CDR2 (germline): MDHEN, SYDVKM. The CDR3 has 16 amino acids.

The chain employs TRBV29-1 and TRBJ2-5; 16 bases fit TRBD2. Germline V lookup: CDR1 SQVTM, CDR2 ANQGSEA. J was trimmed by 5 bases and V by 4 bases; bases with no gene match: 7. The CDR3 totals 16 residues. The CDR3 nucleotides are TGCAGCGTTGGGGGACTAGCGGGAGGGTATGAGGAGACCCAGTACTTC. This sequence encodes CSVGGLAGGYEETQYF.